The 17 T cell receptor beta chains presented below share a single source sample, sequenced in a study of blood T cells in healthy people across ages (dated by TCRdb to about 2015). Library construction relied on 5' RACE. TCRdb records Illumina HiSeq 2500 as the sequencer. A second roughly 6 to 12 cycle PCR used a sample-barcoded 5' primer and a J-beta primer mix. Using fastp trimming at Q25 and MiXCR clonotype assembly, TCRdb reanalyzed the public sequencing data and kept in-frame beta chains. One record per CDR3 amino acid sequence lists the most common genes and DNA. The sample table records over 500,000 distinct CDR3 sequences; roughly a quarter of these occur just once. Approximately 3.6% of the sample belongs to the ten largest clones. The data also belong to a second study, concerning T cells of mothers and their children.

Sequences were obtained from blood. These TCRs come from a boy aged 2 to 10 in good health.

The genes are TRBV12-3 or TRBV12-4 and TRBJ2-5, with D possibly TRBD2 on 5 matching bases. This CDR3 is 13 amino acids long. V gave up 6 bases and J gave up 7 bases, with 15 bases separating them. The CDR3 loop is CASRRSGKGTQYF. For the CDR3, the DNA is TGTGCCAGCAGGCGGAGCGGAAAGGGGACCCAGTACTTC.

The V and J genes are TRBV27 and TRBJ2-5; 7 bases fit TRBD2. V lost 5 bases to trimming and J lost 4 bases; unmatched junction nucleotides: 4. This CDR3 has 13 amino acids. Germline-derived CDR1 and CDR2 are MNHEY and SMNVEV (reference sequence). The CDR3 DNA reads as TGTGCCAGCAGTGCCAGGGAGGGAGAGACCCAGTACTTC. Translating gives CASSAREGETQYF.

This chain connects TRBV27 to TRBJ1-2; TRBD1 might be the D (5 bases). Between the trimmed V and J ends, which lost 6 bases and 4 bases, there was a span of 15 bases. Per germline, CDR1 MNHEY and CDR2 SMNVEV (reference sequence). The CDR3 runs to 14 residues. CDR3 protein: CASSAGRTGYGYTF. The CDR3 coding sequence is TGTGCCAGCAGCGCCGGGCGAACAGGCTATGGCTACACCTTC.

The chain carries TRBV6-2 or TRBV6-3 and TRBJ2-3; tentative D call: TRBD2 (5 bases). Germline loops: CDR1 MNHEY, CDR2 SVGEGT. The CDR3 sequence is 16 residues long. V gave up 7 bases and J gave up 3 bases, with 20 bases separating them. The CDR3, as DNA: TGTGCCAGCACTACACGACTAATTCCGGGGACAGATACGCAGTATTTT. Translation: CASTTRLIPGTDTQYF.

The J gene is TRBJ2-5, the V gene TRBV29-1; D is ambiguous. CDR3 length: 12 amino acids. In germline, CDR1 is SQVTM, CDR2 ANQGSEA. With 4 bases removed from V and 4 bases from J, the gap between germline ends came to 10 bases. The CDR3 nucleotides read TGCAGCGTTGGAGAGCAGCTAGAGACCCAGTACTTC. Its translation is CSVGEQLETQYF.

This clonotype was seen only a few times. The chain carries TRBV29-1 and TRBJ2-2; possibly TRBD2 for D (5 bases). Germline CDR1 SQVTM, CDR2 ANQGSEA. CDR3 length equals 14 residues. The V gene lost 7 bases and the J gene lost 7 bases, with 19 bases spanning the gap. CDR3 loop: CSAQPRRGGGELFF. As DNA, the CDR3 is TGCAGCGCCCAACCGCGACGGGGTGGCGGGGAGCTGTTTTTT.

This clonotype showed up many times. The chain's CDR3 is CASSFPGQVRSGYTF. As DNA, the CDR3 is TGTGCCAGCAGCTTTCCGGGACAGGTTAGAAGCGGCTACACCTTC. The chain joins TRBV5-5 to TRBJ1-2, with 8 bases matching TRBD1. The CDR3 loop spans 15 amino acids. Trimming removed 2 bases from V and 8 bases from J; junction bases left unmatched: 11. Germline assignment: CDR1 SGHKS and CDR2 YYEKEE (reference sequence).

This clonotype came up a few times. The V gene is TRBV10-2, the J gene TRBJ2-1, with D unresolved. CDR1 WSHSY and CDR2 SAAADI come from the germline V gene. The CDR3 extends over 11 amino acids. The CDR3: CAASSYNEQFF. CDR3 in DNA: TGCGCAGCGAGCTCCTACAATGAGCAGTTCTTC.

This chain links TRBV6-5 with TRBJ2-2; no firm D call. Per germline, CDR1 MNHEY and CDR2 SVGAGI. With 10 bases removed from V and 8 bases from J, the gap between germline ends came to 17 bases. The CDR3 contains 13 residues. As DNA, the CDR3 is TGTGCCACCGGCCCCCAGCCCCGGGGGGAGCTGTTTTTT. Protein: CATGPQPRGELFF.

This sequence joins TRBV24-1 and TRBJ2-1; TRBD2 might be the D (7 bases). The CDR3 loop spans 13 amino acids. CDR1 and CDR2 from the germline V gene are KGHDR and SFDVKD. The germline V and J ends were trimmed by 10 bases and 8 bases, with 17 bases remaining between them. The CDR3 nucleotides are TGTGCCACTAGGGGGGGGGGCAGCGATGAGCAGTTCTTC. Amino acids: CATRGGGSDEQFF.

The V and J genes are TRBV14 and TRBJ2-5; D not resolved. The better agreement between TRBJ2-1 and the DNA end casts doubt on the J call. This CDR3 is built from 13 residues. Germline loops: CDR1 SGHDN, CDR2 FVKESK. This chain's CDR3 is CASSQEVGNEQFF. In nucleotides, the CDR3 is TGTGCCAGCAGCCAAGAGGTAGGAAATGAGCAGTTCTTC.

As for this clonotype: The junction does not match germline at one end; this may be a read error. The rearrangement uses TRBV9 and TRBJ2-7, with D unclear. The CDR3 runs to 14 residues. CDR1 and CDR2 (germline): SGDLS, YYNGEE. The CDR3 region has the DNA TGTGCCAGCAACGTAGTACCCGCAACCCGCGAGCAGTACTTC. Its translation: CASNVVPATREQYF. Supplemented by reference TRBV9 and TRBJ2-7, the full variable domain reads DSGVTQTPKHLITATGQRVTLRCSPRSGDLSVYWYQQSLDQGLQFLIQYYNGEERAKGNILERFSAQQFPDLHSELNLSSLELGDSALYFCASNVVPATREQYFGPGTRLTVT.

The chain joins TRBV11-3 to TRBJ2-1; TRBD1 agrees at 8 bases. This CDR3 contains 16 residues. Germline-derived CDR1 and CDR2 are SGHNT and YENEEA. The V gene end was trimmed by 5 bases and the J gene end by 4 bases; junction bases not matched to a gene: 10. The CDR3: CASSPGTGGRYNEQFF. CDR3 bases: TGTGCCAGCAGCCCGGGAACAGGGGGTCGATACAATGAGCAGTTCTTC.

This chain links TRBV7-8 with TRBJ2-4; D is unclear. Germline CDR1 is SGHVS and CDR2 is FQNEAQ. V was pared by 6 bases and J by 12 bases, with 12 bases between. CDR3 length: 11 residues. The CDR3 bases are TGTGCCAGCAGTCCACAGCAAAATCAGTACTTC. Translated: CASSPQQNQYF.

At least ten counts were recorded for this clonotype. The rearrangement links TRBV20-1 to TRBJ2-7; perhaps TRBD1 as D (5 bases). Trimming pared 2 bases from V and 3 bases from J, leaving 5 bases between. Germline assignment: CDR1 DFQATT and CDR2 SNEGSKA (reference sequence). There are 11 residues in the CDR3. As DNA, the CDR3 is TGCAGTGCTAGAAGGGGCTACGAGCAGTACTTC. It codes for CSARRGYEQYF.

The chain has TRBV7-9 and TRBJ2-1; TRBD1 matches 12 bases. This CDR3 comprises 14 residues. The ends lost 6 bases at V and 9 bases at J; junction bases unmatched: 6. Germline V lookup: CDR1 SEHNR, CDR2 FQNEAQ (reference sequence). The CDR3 bases are TGTGCCAGCAGTACGGGACAGGGGGCAATTGAGCAGTTCTTC. Its translation is CASSTGQGAIEQFF.

This clonotype was counted between two and nine times. The chain uses TRBV7-8 and TRBJ2-5; D is possibly TRBD2 (5 bases). The J call may not be correct, given that the DNA end is closer to TRBJ2-1. Germline assignment: CDR1 SGHVS and CDR2 FQNEAQ. This CDR3 has 15 residues. The CDR3 DNA is TGTGCCAGCAGCTTCGTTCACTCCCGGACTGTTGAGCAGTTCTTC. This codes for CASSFVHSRTVEQFF.